One T cell receptor beta chain is described in this entry. This sample is part of a study of human T cells and chemical hapten exposure. Time point of the sample: patch test 3, about 24 weeks after DPC sensitization. The sample's treatment: therapeutic diphenylcyclopropenone sensitization with weekly scalp DPC. Extraction yielded total RNA from whole blood (unfractionated). Trimming shortened V by 2 bases and J by 1 base, and 7 bases separated the two germline ends. The CDR3 runs to 14 residues. Germline-derived CDR1 and CDR2 are MNHEY and SVGEGT. TCRdb reanalysed the RACE reads using MiXCR and keeps one entry per CDR3 protein. In the table there are about 160,000 distinct CDR3 sequences, 25% to 35% of which are singletons.

The chain joins TRBV6-2 or TRBV6-3 to TRBJ2-3; weak D call: TRBD1 (5 bases). The sample here was whole blood, taken in connection with sensitization to the hapten diphenylcyclopropenone (DPC). This sequence was found in a woman younger than 30 with alopecia areata. Some clones in this sample may be carry-over from other donors' samples. The DNA for the CDR3 is TGTGCCAGCAGTTACGGGGCCCGCACAGATACGCAGTATTTT. As protein: CASSYGARTDTQYF.